Presented here are 2 T cell receptor beta chains from one specimen sequenced in a study of T cell responses to AZD1222 COVID-19 vaccine. Only in-frame clones appear in the TCRdb table, and some are missing; sequencing was by immunoSEQ multiplex PCR. The sample has over 100,000 clones, around 86% seen once. The starting material was peripheral blood, obtained on day 0 of AZD1222 vaccination. The receptors shown here come from an adult in good health.

The table lists this clone with a count of one. V usage is TRBV6-4 and J usage is TRBJ2-1, with a weak D call TRBD1 (6 bases). The CDR3 is 15 residues long. Trimming removed 4 bases at V and 2 bases at J, with 12 bases between. The germline CDR1 and CDR2 sequences are MRHNA and SNTAGT. CDR3 protein: CASSADRSPYNEQFF. Written as DNA, the CDR3 is TGTGCCAGCAGTGCCGACAGGAGCCCCTACAATGAGCAGTTCTTC.

The chain combines TRBV28 with TRBJ2-7, with D maybe TRBD1 (6 bases). Trimming left V 3 bases short and J 2 bases short, with 11 bases between. The CDR3 is made up of 14 amino acids. Germline V gene sequence: CDR1 MDHEN, CDR2 SYDVKM. DNA for the CDR3: TGTGCCAGCAGTTTTTCAGGGGATGCCTACGAGCAGTACTTC. Protein: CASSFSGDAYEQYF.